The subject of this entry is one TCR beta chain. This specimen belongs to a study of blood T cell repertoires in COVID-19. The overall study: Nucleic acid was either cDNA or gDNA, and it came from T cells, B-cell-depleted T cells, or PBMCs.

The recovered donors of Cohort 3 showed two negative PCRs, clearance, or symptom resolution. The CDR3 has 12 residues. The germline CDR1 and CDR2 sequences are SEHNR and FQNEAQ (reference sequence). Trimming stripped 4 bases from V and 11 bases from J, with 11 bases between. Original analysis: Amplification of reference gene primers provided the estimated nucleated cell counts. Assay used: immunoSEQ multiplex PCR; TCRdb lists only in-frame clones, some missing. From that table come the V and J calls and clone size; the DNA was used to work out D and trimming. The data hold 370,000 or so clones, with more than 70% observed a single time.

This receptor was taken from a man between 25 and 39 years old who had recovered from COVID-19. Sequencing used PBMCs or T cells enriched from blood (not recorded which). The V and J genes are TRBV7-9 and TRBJ1-4; D remains unclear. CDR3 in DNA: TGTGCCAGCAGCTCGGGTAGCGTTAAACTGTTTTTT. It yields the protein CASSSGSVKLFF.